The rows below give T cell receptor beta chains drawn from one sample of a study of blood T cell repertoires in COVID-19. Clones were read by immunoSEQ multiplex PCR, and TCRdb kept only the in-frame ones, dropping some. The sample shows 210,000 or so clones, roughly 85% of them seen only once. Sequencing was carried out using peripheral blood. These TCRs come from a woman between 18 and 30 years old who had recovered from COVID-19. Both conserved end residues are part of each CDR3. Fields, in order: clone size, V gene, D gene, CDR3 length, J gene, CDR3 protein, CDR3 DNA. A D gene is named only where the DNA matches it firmly. Clone sizes are given selectively: once, few, many, or a class where the clone is expanded.

clone size: -; V gene: TRBV23-1; D gene: TRBD2; CDR3 length: 18; J gene: TRBJ2-2; CDR3 protein: CASSEAFQREPNTGELFF; CDR3 DNA: TGCGCCAGCAGTGAAGCTTTTCAGCGGGAGCCTAATACCGGGGAGCTGTTTTTT
clone size: -; V gene: TRBV5-1; D gene: TRBD1; CDR3 length: 14; J gene: TRBJ2-5; CDR3 protein: CASTPGTAQETQYF; CDR3 DNA: TGCGCCAGCACTCCAGGGACAGCCCAAGAGACCCAGTACTTC
clone size: -; V gene: TRBV25-1; D gene: TRBD2; CDR3 length: 16; J gene: TRBJ2-7; CDR3 protein: CASSTSGRDSFYEQYF; CDR3 DNA: TGTGCCAGCAGCACTAGCGGGAGGGACTCCTTCTACGAGCAGTACTTC
clone size: -; V gene: TRBV13; D gene: TRBD2; CDR3 length: 15; J gene: TRBJ2-3; CDR3 protein: CASSFRTRLTDTQYF; CDR3 DNA: TGTGCCAGCAGCTTCCGGACTAGGCTTACAGATACGCAGTATTTT
clone size: -; V gene: TRBV25-1; D gene: -; CDR3 length: 14; J gene: TRBJ2-1; CDR3 protein: CASSESVAPYEQFF; CDR3 DNA: TGTGCCAGCAGTGAATCCGTAGCCCCGTATGAGCAGTTCTTC
clone size: once; V gene: TRBV7-9; D gene: TRBD1; CDR3 length: 14; J gene: TRBJ2-5; CDR3 protein: CASSAEQGAETQYF; CDR3 DNA: TGTGCCAGCAGCGCCGAACAGGGGGCGGAGACCCAGTACTTC
clone size: -; V gene: TRBV19; D gene: TRBD1; CDR3 length: 15; J gene: TRBJ1-1; CDR3 protein: CASSSKGAVVTEAFF; CDR3 DNA: TGTGCCAGTAGTAGCAAGGGGGCTGTGGTTACTGAAGCTTTCTTT
clone size: -; V gene: TRBV25-1; D gene: TRBD1; CDR3 length: 15; J gene: TRBJ1-6; CDR3 protein: CASSYGQGLNSPLHF; CDR3 DNA: TGTGCCAGCAGTTACGGACAGGGGCTGAATTCACCCCTCCACTTT
clone size: -; V gene: TRBV27; D gene: -; CDR3 length: 16; J gene: TRBJ1-5; CDR3 protein: CASSLYSGSSNQPQHF; CDR3 DNA: TGTGCCAGCAGTTTATACTCAGGATCCAGCAATCAGCCCCAGCATTTT
clone size: -; V gene: TRBV19; D gene: -; CDR3 length: 16; J gene: TRBJ2-1; CDR3 protein: CASSIWRREKANEQFF; CDR3 DNA: TGTGCCAGTAGTATTTGGAGACGGGAGAAAGCAAATGAGCAGTTCTTC
clone size: once; V gene: TRBV7-3; D gene: TRBD1; CDR3 length: 15; J gene: TRBJ2-2; CDR3 protein: CASRPHRGQVGELFF; CDR3 DNA: TGTGCCAGCAGACCCCACAGGGGGCAAGTCGGGGAGCTGTTTTTT
clone size: -; V gene: TRBV7-9; D gene: -; CDR3 length: 15; J gene: TRBJ1-1; CDR3 protein: CASSPVGGSGTEAFF; CDR3 DNA: TGTGCCAGCAGCCCGGTGGGGGGGTCAGGGACTGAAGCTTTCTTT
clone size: -; V gene: TRBV15; D gene: -; CDR3 length: 16; J gene: TRBJ1-5; CDR3 protein: CATSSPRTPEGQPQHF; CDR3 DNA: TGTGCCACCAGCAGTCCCCGGACCCCCGAGGGTCAGCCCCAGCATTTT
clone size: -; V gene: TRBV4-3; D gene: TRBD2; CDR3 length: 15; J gene: TRBJ2-1; CDR3 protein: CASSQARTSGNEQFF; CDR3 DNA: TGCGCCAGCAGCCAAGCCAGGACTAGCGGGAATGAGCAGTTCTTC
clone size: -; V gene: TRBV25-1; D gene: TRBD2; CDR3 length: 16; J gene: TRBJ2-7; CDR3 protein: CASSVGAGLLSYEQYF; CDR3 DNA: TGTGCCAGCAGTGTGGGAGCGGGACTCCTCTCCTACGAGCAGTACTTC
clone size: once; V gene: TRBV6-5; D gene: -; CDR3 length: 15; J gene: TRBJ1-2; CDR3 protein: CASSKGQLSNYGYTF; CDR3 DNA: TGTGCCAGCAGTAAGGGGCAGCTTAGTAACTATGGCTACACCTTC
clone size: -; V gene: TRBV7-7; D gene: TRBD2; CDR3 length: 14; J gene: TRBJ2-5; CDR3 protein: CASSLGLAEETQYF; CDR3 DNA: TGTGCCAGCAGCTTAGGACTAGCGGAAGAGACCCAGTACTTC
clone size: -; V gene: TRBV27; D gene: -; CDR3 length: 12; J gene: TRBJ2-7; CDR3 protein: CASSTGSYEQYF; CDR3 DNA: TGTGCCAGCAGTACCGGTTCCTACGAGCAGTACTTC
clone size: -; V gene: TRBV5-1; D gene: -; CDR3 length: 14; J gene: TRBJ2-7; CDR3 protein: CASSRERTGYEQYF; CDR3 DNA: TGCGCCAGCAGCAGGGAAAGGACTGGCTACGAGCAGTACTTC
clone size: -; V gene: TRBV7-9; D gene: TRBD2; CDR3 length: 12; J gene: TRBJ2-7; CDR3 protein: CASSPGGYEQYF; CDR3 DNA: TGTGCCAGCAGCCCCGGGGGGTACGAGCAGTACTTC
clone size: once; V gene: TRBV7-6; D gene: TRBD2; CDR3 length: 15; J gene: TRBJ2-1; CDR3 protein: CASSLGGGRGDEQFF; CDR3 DNA: TGTGCCAGCAGCTTAGGGGGGGGACGGGGAGATGAGCAGTTCTTC
clone size: -; V gene: TRBV4-2; D gene: TRBD1; CDR3 length: 15; J gene: TRBJ2-7; CDR3 protein: CASSPGDSPTYEQYF; CDR3 DNA: TGTGCCAGCAGCCCAGGGGACAGTCCGACCTACGAGCAGTACTTC
clone size: -; V gene: TRBV5-8; D gene: -; CDR3 length: 15; J gene: TRBJ1-4; CDR3 protein: CASSLQAGWDEKLFF; CDR3 DNA: TGTGCCAGCAGCTTGCAGGCAGGGTGGGATGAAAAACTGTTTTTT
clone size: few; V gene: TRBV25-1; D gene: -; CDR3 length: 11; J gene: TRBJ2-7; CDR3 protein: CASSDRSEQYF; CDR3 DNA: TGTGCCAGCAGTGACAGGTCCGAGCAGTACTTC
clone size: -; V gene: TRBV5-1; D gene: TRBD2; CDR3 length: 15; J gene: TRBJ2-1; CDR3 protein: CASSLGGTTYNEQFF; CDR3 DNA: TGCGCCAGCAGCTTGGGTGGGACTACTTACAATGAGCAGTTCTTC
clone size: once; V gene: TRBV11-2; D gene: TRBD1; CDR3 length: 14; J gene: TRBJ2-5; CDR3 protein: CASSLEVTGETQYF; CDR3 DNA: TGTGCCAGCAGCTTAGAAGTGACAGGGGAGACCCAGTACTTC
clone size: -; V gene: TRBV6-2/TRBV6-3; D gene: -; CDR3 length: 14; J gene: TRBJ1-1; CDR3 protein: CASSYSSGKPEAFF; CDR3 DNA: TGTGCCAGCAGTTACTCGTCGGGGAAACCTGAAGCTTTCTTT
clone size: once; V gene: TRBV27; D gene: -; CDR3 length: 14; J gene: TRBJ1-2; CDR3 protein: CASSIDRTRFGYTF; CDR3 DNA: TGTGCCAGCAGTATCGACAGGACCAGGTTTGGCTACACCTTC
clone size: -; V gene: TRBV18; D gene: TRBD1; CDR3 length: 14; J gene: TRBJ2-7; CDR3 protein: CASSSLDREYEQYF; CDR3 DNA: TGTGCCAGCTCCTCTTTGGACAGGGAGTACGAGCAGTACTTC
clone size: -; V gene: TRBV6-5; D gene: TRBD1; CDR3 length: 13; J gene: TRBJ1-5; CDR3 protein: CATGQGANQPQHF; CDR3 DNA: TGTGCCACCGGACAGGGCGCGAATCAGCCCCAGCATTTT
clone size: -; V gene: TRBV12-2; D gene: -; CDR3 length: 18; J gene: TRBJ2-1; CDR3 protein: CASRFYRTSGSLGDEQFF; CDR3 DNA: TGTGCAAGTCGCTTCTATCGGACTAGCGGGAGCCTTGGCGATGAGCAGTTCTTC
clone size: -; V gene: TRBV25-1; D gene: TRBD1; CDR3 length: 16; J gene: TRBJ2-7; CDR3 protein: CASSDHRDSLLYEQYF; CDR3 DNA: TGTGCCAGCAGTGATCACCGGGACAGCCTCCTGTACGAGCAGTACTTC
clone size: once; V gene: TRBV6-1; D gene: -; CDR3 length: 16; J gene: TRBJ1-5; CDR3 protein: CASSEYLSESNQPQHF; CDR3 DNA: TGTGCCAGCAGTGAATATCTGAGCGAAAGCAATCAGCCCCAGCATTTT
clone size: -; V gene: TRBV12-3/TRBV12-4; D gene: -; CDR3 length: 12; J gene: TRBJ1-2; CDR3 protein: CASSLTKGGGTF; CDR3 DNA: TGTGCCAGCAGTTTAACGAAGGGAGGAGGGACCTTC
clone size: -; V gene: TRBV7-3; D gene: -; CDR3 length: 16; J gene: TRBJ2-2; CDR3 protein: CASSPDRQQGTGELFF; CDR3 DNA: TGTGCCAGCAGCCCTGACAGACAACAAGGGACCGGGGAGCTGTTTTTT
clone size: -; V gene: TRBV28; D gene: -; CDR3 length: 14; J gene: TRBJ2-7; CDR3 protein: CASSLTRTAYEQYF; CDR3 DNA: TGTGCCAGCAGTTTAACCCGGACAGCCTACGAGCAGTACTTC
clone size: -; V gene: TRBV3-1/TRBV3-2; D gene: -; CDR3 length: 15; J gene: TRBJ2-7; CDR3 protein: CASSPTVRHSYEQYF; CDR3 DNA: TGTGCCAGCAGCCCAACCGTCAGGCACTCCTACGAGCAGTACTTC
clone size: -; V gene: TRBV7-9; D gene: TRBD2; CDR3 length: 17; J gene: TRBJ2-2; CDR3 protein: CASSSGLAGVRAGELFF; CDR3 DNA: TGTGCCAGCAGCTCAGGACTAGCGGGAGTAAGGGCCGGGGAGCTGTTTTTT
clone size: few; V gene: TRBV30; D gene: -; CDR3 length: 15; J gene: TRBJ1-5; CDR3 protein: CAWSPIGTLNQPQHF; CDR3 DNA: TGTGCCTGGAGCCCCATCGGGACACTTAACCAGCCCCAGCATTTT
clone size: -; V gene: TRBV7-3; D gene: TRBD1; CDR3 length: 13; J gene: TRBJ2-1; CDR3 protein: CASSLQGAAEQFF; CDR3 DNA: TGTGCCAGCAGCTTACAGGGGGCCGCTGAGCAGTTCTTC
clone size: -; V gene: TRBV11-3; D gene: TRBD2; CDR3 length: 15; J gene: TRBJ2-1; CDR3 protein: CASSSRGLAGYEQFF; CDR3 DNA: TGTGCCAGCAGCAGTCGTGGACTAGCGGGTTATGAGCAGTTCTTC
clone size: -; V gene: TRBV6-5; D gene: -; CDR3 length: 16; J gene: TRBJ2-5; CDR3 protein: CASSYSKPQGRETQYF; CDR3 DNA: TGTGCCAGCAGTTACTCGAAGCCGCAGGGGCGGGAGACCCAGTACTTC